The rows below give T cell receptor beta chains drawn from one sample of a study of T cells after somatic rescue of genetic block. Generated by immunoSEQ multiplex PCR, the TCRdb table keeps only in-frame clones and is missing some. The table includes about 70,000 clones, approximately 90% detected once. Sequenced sample: peripheral blood mononuclear cells (PBMCs). The receptors stem from a man aged 40-49 years. The CDR3 runs from the conserved cysteine through the conserved F or W. D genes are given only for firm matches. Some rows mark clone size as missing; the rest say once, few, many or name a class of expanded clone.

cdr3_aa cdr3_nt clone_size j_call d_call v_call
CASSPLGTGVSPQHF TGTGCCAGCTCACCACTTGGGACAGGGGTATCGCCCCAGCATTTT . TRBJ1-5 TRBD1 TRBV18
CASSLSGQGVYEQYF TGTGCCAGCAGTTTATCGGGACAGGGGGTCTACGAGCAGTACTTC . TRBJ2-7 TRBD1 TRBV27
CASSFTSGSEQFF TGTGCCAGCAGCTTTACTAGCGGGAGTGAGCAGTTCTTC . TRBJ2-1 TRBD2 TRBV11-2
CASSQDGTGGSEKLFF TGCGCCAGCAGCCAAGACGGGACAGGGGGTTCGGAAAAACTGTTTTTT . TRBJ1-4 TRBD1 TRBV4-1
CASSEAIVKNQPQHF TGTGCCAGCAGTGAAGCGATCGTTAAAAATCAGCCCCAGCATTTT . TRBJ1-5 . TRBV2
CASSIAAGAYNEQFF TGTGCCAGTAGTATAGCAGCGGGGGCTTACAATGAGCAGTTCTTC . TRBJ2-1 TRBD2 TRBV19
CASASRGTYEQYF TGTGCCAGCGCTTCCAGGGGGACCTACGAGCAGTACTTC . TRBJ2-7 TRBD1 TRBV5-8
CASSSGWVNTEAFF TGTGCCAGTAGTTCGGGGTGGGTGAACACTGAAGCTTTCTTT once TRBJ1-1 . TRBV19
CASSEGQVPTATNEKLFF TGTGCCAGCAGTGAAGGACAGGTCCCCACCGCAACTAATGAAAAACTGTTTTTT . TRBJ1-4 . TRBV2
CASSLTRAGYYEQYF TGTGCCAGCAGCTTGACCCGAGCGGGGTACTACGAGCAGTACTTC . TRBJ2-7 TRBD2 TRBV7-2
CASSFSPNGKLFF TGTGCCAGCAGTTTTTCGCCTAACGGAAAACTGTTTTTT . TRBJ1-4 . TRBV2
CASSRDTFRETQYF TGTGCCAGCAGTCGGGACACCTTTAGGGAGACCCAGTACTTC . TRBJ2-5 . TRBV6-1
CASSYSTGYSYEQYF TGTGCCAGCAGTTACTCAACCGGTTACTCCTACGAGCAGTACTTC . TRBJ2-7 . TRBV6-6
CATSRASGGPYEQYF TGTGCCACCAGCAGAGCGTCAGGGGGCCCCTACGAGCAGTACTTC . TRBJ2-7 TRBD1 TRBV15
CASSARNYNEQFF TGTGCCAGTTCTGCGAGAAACTACAATGAGCAGTTCTTC . TRBJ2-1 . TRBV7-8
CASSLQPLNQPQHF TGTGCCAGCAGCTTACAGCCACTCAATCAGCCCCAGCATTTT . TRBJ1-5 . TRBV7-2
CASSGRMLGDEQFF TGTGCCAGCAGTGGACGTATGCTTGGGGATGAGCAGTTCTTC few TRBJ2-1 . TRBV2
CASSLAGPSYEQYF TGTGCCAGCAGCTTAGCGGGGCCATCCTACGAGCAGTACTTC . TRBJ2-7 . TRBV7-9
CARSAGGRGQGGETQYF TGTGCCCGCAGTGCTGGGGGGAGGGGACAGGGTGGGGAGACCCAGTACTTC . TRBJ2-5 TRBD1 TRBV2
CASSLALGGQETQYF TGTGCCAGCAGCTTAGCCTTGGGTGGCCAAGAGACCCAGTACTTC . TRBJ2-5 . TRBV7-8
CASSLPFGGQGRKYEQYF TGCGCCAGCAGCTTGCCTTTTGGGGGACAGGGCCGAAAATACGAGCAGTACTTC . TRBJ2-7 TRBD1 TRBV5-1
CASSPRGAVNTEAFF TGTGCCAGCAGTCCTCGGGGGGCGGTAAACACTGAAGCTTTCTTT once TRBJ1-1 . TRBV27
CASSFGNTGELFF TGTGCCAGCAGTTTCGGGAACACCGGGGAGCTGTTTTTT . TRBJ2-2 . TRBV2
CASSGLAGGTDTQYF TGTGCCAGCAGCGGACTAGCGGGGGGCACAGATACGCAGTATTTT . TRBJ2-3 TRBD2 TRBV7-3
CASSLSTYLAIAPNEQFF TGTGCCAGCAGTTTATCGACCTACTTGGCTATTGCTCCCAATGAGCAGTTCTTC . TRBJ2-1 . TRBV27
CASRPGQYTGELFF TGTGCCAGCAGACCTGGACAGTACACCGGGGAGCTGTTTTTT once TRBJ2-2 . TRBV6-5
CASSLPRQTANYGHTF TGTGCCAGCAGCTTACCCCGACAGACAGCTAACTATGGCCACACCTTC once TRBJ1-2 . TRBV7-9
CTSSQDIGTTLTYNEQFF TGCACCAGCAGCCAAGATATCGGGACCACGCTGACCTACAATGAGCAGTTCTTC . TRBJ2-1 . TRBV1
CASSSMNEQFF TGTGCCAGCAGCTCGATGAATGAGCAGTTCTTC . TRBJ2-1 . TRBV7-9
CASRQQGMGSPLHF TGTGCCAGCAGACAACAAGGGATGGGTTCACCCCTCCACTTT . TRBJ1-6 . TRBV28
CASSAGTSGGDTQYF TGCGCCAGCAGTGCCGGGACTAGCGGCGGAGATACGCAGTATTTT . TRBJ2-3 TRBD2 TRBV10-1
CASSQVRRFMNTEAFF TGCGCCAGCAGCCAAGTGCGGAGGTTCATGAACACTGAAGCTTTCTTT . TRBJ1-1 . TRBV4-1
CASSQDRSRMNTEAFF TGTGCCAGCAGCCAAGATCGGTCCCGTATGAACACTGAAGCTTTCTTT . TRBJ1-1 . TRBV4-2
CASSPPLREQYF TGTGCCAGCAGCCCCCCCCTACGGGAGCAGTACTTC . TRBJ2-7 . TRBV2
CASSQIASGANVLTF TGCGCCAGCAGCCAAATAGCCTCTGGGGCCAACGTCCTGACTTTC . TRBJ2-6 . TRBV4-1
CASSYSGDNYEQYF TGTGCCAGCAGTTACTCCGGGGACAATTACGAGCAGTACTTC . TRBJ2-7 . TRBV6-6
CASSPYPGQEDGYTF TGTGCCAGCTCACCGTACCCGGGACAGGAGGATGGCTACACCTTC . TRBJ1-2 TRBD1 TRBV18
CASSFSRDRTTDTQYF TGTGCCAGCAGCTTTTCCCGGGACAGGACCACAGATACGCAGTATTTT . TRBJ2-3 TRBD1 TRBV7-9
CASSFHRGPEQFF TGTGCCAGCAGCTTCCACAGGGGGCCTGAGCAGTTCTTC . TRBJ2-1 TRBD1 TRBV7-9
CASTIGGLPYEQYF TGTGCCAGCACGATCGGGGGGCTTCCCTACGAGCAGTACTTC . TRBJ2-7 . TRBV6-6
CASSLRASGGGEQYF TGTGCCAGCAGCTTGAGGGCTAGCGGGGGTGGTGAGCAGTACTTC . TRBJ2-7 TRBD2 TRBV13
CASSPVDGGYSNQPQHF TGTGCCAGCTCACCAGTTGACGGCGGTTATAGCAATCAGCCCCAGCATTTT . TRBJ1-5 . TRBV18
CASSRDSSGNTIYF TGTGCCAGCAGCAGGGACAGCTCTGGAAACACCATATATTTT . TRBJ1-3 TRBD1 TRBV6-5
CASSPRTGGGGELFF TGTGCCAGCAGTCCCCGGACAGGGGGGGGCGGGGAGCTGTTTTTT . TRBJ2-2 TRBD1 TRBV6-6
CASSSLSLWPQHF TGTGCCAGCAGTTCCCTTTCCCTCTGGCCCCAGCATTTT . TRBJ1-5 . TRBV28
CASRGANTGELFF TGTGCCAGCAGGGGGGCGAACACCGGGGAGCTGTTTTTT . TRBJ2-2 . TRBV9
CAWSVLGVQFF TGTGCCTGGAGTGTGCTAGGGGTGCAGTTCTTC . TRBJ2-1 . TRBV30
CAISQPTSGGDTQYF TGTGCCATCAGCCAGCCGACTAGCGGGGGGGATACGCAGTATTTT . TRBJ2-3 TRBD2 TRBV10-3
CAISESSSGRPVTYEQYF TGTGCCATCAGTGAGTCGAGTAGCGGGAGGCCCGTCACCTACGAGCAGTACTTC . TRBJ2-7 TRBD2 TRBV10-3
CASSLYRGLSNEKLFF TGTGCCAGCAGCTTGTACAGGGGGCTGTCTAATGAAAAACTGTTTTTT once TRBJ1-4 TRBD1 TRBV5-6
CAWGTGRETQYF TGTGCCTGGGGAACAGGGCGAGAGACCCAGTACTTC . TRBJ2-5 . TRBV30
CASGLATSFGNPLHF TGTGCCAGTGGACTAGCCACGTCCTTCGGTAATCCCCTCCACTTT many TRBJ1-6 . TRBV19
CASSPPNPLGGSTEAFF TGTGCCAGCTCACCCCCCAACCCCCTGGGGGGGAGCACTGAAGCTTTCTTT . TRBJ1-1 . TRBV18
CASSQGLAGFYNEQFF TGCGCCAGCAGCCAAGGACTAGCGGGATTCTACAATGAGCAGTTCTTC once TRBJ2-1 TRBD2 TRBV4-1
CASSFPAGDGTQYF TGTGCCAGCAGCTTTCCAGCAGGGGATGGGACCCAGTACTTC few TRBJ2-5 . TRBV5-4